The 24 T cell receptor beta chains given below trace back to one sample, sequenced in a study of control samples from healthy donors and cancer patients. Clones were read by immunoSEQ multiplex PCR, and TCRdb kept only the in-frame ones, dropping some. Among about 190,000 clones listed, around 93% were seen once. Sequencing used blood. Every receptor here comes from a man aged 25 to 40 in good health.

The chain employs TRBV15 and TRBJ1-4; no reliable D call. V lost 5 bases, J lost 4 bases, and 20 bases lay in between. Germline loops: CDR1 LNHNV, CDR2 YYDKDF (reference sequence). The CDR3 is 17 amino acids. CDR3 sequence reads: CATSPLGGGAGNEKLFF. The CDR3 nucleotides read TGTGCCACCAGCCCACTAGGAGGAGGAGCGGGTAATGAAAAACTGTTTTTT.

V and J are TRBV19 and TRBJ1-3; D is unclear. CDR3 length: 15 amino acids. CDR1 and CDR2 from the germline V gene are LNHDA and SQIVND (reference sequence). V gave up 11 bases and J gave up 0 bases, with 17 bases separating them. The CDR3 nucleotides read TGTGCCGTTAGGAGCAGTACCTTCTCTGGAAACACCATATATTTT. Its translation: CAVRSSTFSGNTIYF.

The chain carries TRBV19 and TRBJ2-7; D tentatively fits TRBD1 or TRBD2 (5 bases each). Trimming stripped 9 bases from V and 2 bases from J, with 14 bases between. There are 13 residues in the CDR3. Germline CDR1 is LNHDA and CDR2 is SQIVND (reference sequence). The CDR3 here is CASRGDAPYEQYF. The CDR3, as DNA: TGTGCCAGCAGAGGGGACGCCCCCTACGAGCAGTACTTC.

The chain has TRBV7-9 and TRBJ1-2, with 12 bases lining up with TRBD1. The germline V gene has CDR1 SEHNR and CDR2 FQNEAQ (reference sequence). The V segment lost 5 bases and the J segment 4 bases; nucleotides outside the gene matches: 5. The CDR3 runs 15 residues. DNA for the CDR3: TGTGCCAGCAGCCTCGGGACAGGGGGCGCCTATGGCTACACCTTC. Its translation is CASSLGTGGAYGYTF.

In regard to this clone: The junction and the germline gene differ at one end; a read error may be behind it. CDR3 sequence reads: CASSLDRGRGDTQYF. The CDR3 DNA reads TGTGCCAGTAGTCTAGACAGGGGGCGCGGGGATACGCAGTATTTT. This chain links TRBV19 with TRBJ2-3, with 10 bases identical to TRBD1. Per the germline V gene, CDR1 is LNHDA and CDR2 is SQIVND (reference sequence). This CDR3 contains 15 residues.

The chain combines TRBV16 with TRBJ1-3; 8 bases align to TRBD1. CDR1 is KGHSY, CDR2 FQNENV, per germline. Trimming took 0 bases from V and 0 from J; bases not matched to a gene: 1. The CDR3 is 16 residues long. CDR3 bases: TGTGCCAGCAGCCAATCCGGACAGGGCTCTGGAAACACCATATATTTT. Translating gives CASSQSGQGSGNTIYF.

This CDR3 is CASSPYSGGVLETQYF. CDR3 DNA sequence: TGCGCCAGCAGCCCTTATAGCGGGGGGGTATTAGAGACCCAGTACTTC. The rearrangement uses TRBV4-1 and TRBJ2-5; 11 bases agree with TRBD2. V trimming: 4 bases; J trimming: 4 bases; junction bases outside the gene matches: 8. This CDR3 region has 16 residues. Germline V lookup: CDR1 MGHRA, CDR2 YSYEKL.

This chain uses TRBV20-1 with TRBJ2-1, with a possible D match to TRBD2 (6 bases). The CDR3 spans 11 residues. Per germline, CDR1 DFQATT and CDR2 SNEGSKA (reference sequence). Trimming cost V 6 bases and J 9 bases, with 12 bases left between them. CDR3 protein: CSAAEGFEQFF. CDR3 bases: TGCAGTGCCGCGGAGGGATTTGAGCAGTTCTTC.

The CDR3 DNA follows: TGTGCCAGCACCAAACTCGGCTATGGCTACACCTTC. It codes for CASTKLGYGYTF. V is TRBV12-3 or TRBV12-4 and J is TRBJ1-2; D call uncertain. V was pared by 7 bases and J by 4 bases, with 10 bases between. This CDR3 is built from 12 residues.

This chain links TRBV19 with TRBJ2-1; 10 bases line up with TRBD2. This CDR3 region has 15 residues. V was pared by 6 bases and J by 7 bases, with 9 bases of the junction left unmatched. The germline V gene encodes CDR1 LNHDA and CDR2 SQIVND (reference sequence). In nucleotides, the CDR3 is TGTGCCAGTAGCCCTAGCGGGGGAGTTGGGAATGAGCAGTTCTTC. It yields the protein CASSPSGGVGNEQFF.

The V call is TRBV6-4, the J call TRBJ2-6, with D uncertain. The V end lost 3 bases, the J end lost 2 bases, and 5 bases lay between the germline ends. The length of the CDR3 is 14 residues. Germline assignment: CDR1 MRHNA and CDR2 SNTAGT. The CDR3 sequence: CASSEQTGANVLTF. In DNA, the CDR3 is TGTGCCAGCAGTGAACAGACTGGGGCCAACGTCCTGACTTTC.

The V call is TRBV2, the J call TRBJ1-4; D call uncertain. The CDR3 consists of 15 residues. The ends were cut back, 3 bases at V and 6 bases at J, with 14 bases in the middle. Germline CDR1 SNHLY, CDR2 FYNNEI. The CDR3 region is CASSDGRAPDEKLFF. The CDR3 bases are TGTGCCAGCAGTGACGGTAGGGCGCCGGATGAAAAACTGTTTTTT.

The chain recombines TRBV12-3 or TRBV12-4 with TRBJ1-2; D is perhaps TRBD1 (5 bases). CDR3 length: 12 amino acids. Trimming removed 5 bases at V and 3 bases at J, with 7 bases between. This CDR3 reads CASSPGHYGYTF. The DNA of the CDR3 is TGTGCCAGCAGTCCGGGACACTATGGCTACACCTTC.

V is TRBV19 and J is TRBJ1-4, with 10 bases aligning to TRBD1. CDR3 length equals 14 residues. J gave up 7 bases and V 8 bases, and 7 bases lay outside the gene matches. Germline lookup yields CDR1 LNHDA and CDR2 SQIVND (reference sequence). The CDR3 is CASSWGQGIEKLFF. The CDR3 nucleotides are TGTGCCAGTTCCTGGGGACAGGGGATTGAAAAACTGTTTTTT.

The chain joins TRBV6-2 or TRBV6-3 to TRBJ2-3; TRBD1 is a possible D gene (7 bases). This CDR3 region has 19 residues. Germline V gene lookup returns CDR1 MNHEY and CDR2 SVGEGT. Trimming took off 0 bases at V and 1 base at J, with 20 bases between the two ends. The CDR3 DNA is TGTGCCAGCAGTTACTCCAGCGGAGGGGGCTATGGCCGCACAGATACGCAGTATTTT. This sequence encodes CASSYSSGGGYGRTDTQYF.

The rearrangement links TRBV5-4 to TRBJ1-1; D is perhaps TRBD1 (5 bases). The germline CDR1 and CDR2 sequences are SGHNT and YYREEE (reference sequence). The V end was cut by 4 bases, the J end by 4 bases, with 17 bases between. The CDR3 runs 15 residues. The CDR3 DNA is TGTGCCAGCAGCCCCGGGGACCTCGGCCTCACTGAAGCTTTCTTT. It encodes CASSPGDLGLTEAFF.

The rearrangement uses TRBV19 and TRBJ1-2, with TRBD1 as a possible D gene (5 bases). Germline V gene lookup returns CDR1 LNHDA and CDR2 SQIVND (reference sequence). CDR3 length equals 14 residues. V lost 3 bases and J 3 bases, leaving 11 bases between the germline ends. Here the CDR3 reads CASSISGRDYGYTF. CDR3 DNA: TGTGCCAGTAGTATCTCCGGCAGGGACTATGGCTACACCTTC.

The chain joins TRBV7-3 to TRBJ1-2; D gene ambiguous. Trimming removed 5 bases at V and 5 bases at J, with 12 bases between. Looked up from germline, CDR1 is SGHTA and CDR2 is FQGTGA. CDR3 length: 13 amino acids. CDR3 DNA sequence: TGTGCCAGCAGCCCCCTTCCAGGTTATGGCTACACCTTC. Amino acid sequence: CASSPLPGYGYTF.

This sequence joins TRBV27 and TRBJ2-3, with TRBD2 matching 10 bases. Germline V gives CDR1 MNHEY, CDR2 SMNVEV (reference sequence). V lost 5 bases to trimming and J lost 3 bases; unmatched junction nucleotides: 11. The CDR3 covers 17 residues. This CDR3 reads CASSPPSQRGGTDTQYF. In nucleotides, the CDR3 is TGTGCCAGCAGTCCCCCTTCCCAGCGGGGGGGGACAGATACGCAGTATTTT.

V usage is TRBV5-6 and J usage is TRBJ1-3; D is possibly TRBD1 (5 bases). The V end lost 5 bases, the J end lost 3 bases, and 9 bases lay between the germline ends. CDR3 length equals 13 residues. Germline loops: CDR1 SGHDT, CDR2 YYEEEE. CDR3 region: CASSSGSGNTIYF. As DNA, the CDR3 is TGTGCCAGCAGTTCAGGGAGTGGAAACACCATATATTTT.

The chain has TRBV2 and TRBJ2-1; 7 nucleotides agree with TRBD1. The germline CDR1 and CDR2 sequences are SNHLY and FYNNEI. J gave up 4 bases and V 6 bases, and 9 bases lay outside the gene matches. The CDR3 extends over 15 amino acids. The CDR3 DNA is TGTGCCAGCAGGGGGACAGAATCCTTGTACAATGAGCAGTTCTTC. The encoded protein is CASRGTESLYNEQFF.

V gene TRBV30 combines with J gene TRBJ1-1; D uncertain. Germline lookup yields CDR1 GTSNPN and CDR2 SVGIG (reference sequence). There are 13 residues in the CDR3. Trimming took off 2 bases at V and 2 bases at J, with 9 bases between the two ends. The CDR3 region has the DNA TGTGCCTGGAGTACAACAACAAACACTGAAGCTTTCTTT. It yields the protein CAWSTTTNTEAFF.

In DNA, the CDR3 is TGTGCCAGCAGTGCTGGCGGGACAGCTTGGGGCAATGAGCAGTTCTTC. Protein sequence: CASSAGGTAWGNEQFF. V usage is TRBV6-1 and J usage is TRBJ2-1; D possibly corresponds to TRBD1 (7 bases). The V gene lost 4 bases and the J gene lost 6 bases, with 19 bases spanning the gap. Germline CDR1 and CDR2: MNHNS and SASEGT. The CDR3 has 16 amino acids.

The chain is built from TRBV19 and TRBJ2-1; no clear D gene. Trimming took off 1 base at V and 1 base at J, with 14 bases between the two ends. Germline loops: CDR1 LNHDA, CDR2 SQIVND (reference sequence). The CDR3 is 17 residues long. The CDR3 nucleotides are TGTGCCAGTAGTATAGGAGGTGGCCGCTGGTCCTACAATGAGCAGTTCTTC. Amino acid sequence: CASSIGGGRWSYNEQFF.